This TCR beta chain originates from a study of early T cells in non-severe SARS-CoV-2 infection. Overall study: The sequenced material was bulk RNA from unsorted whole blood, and its chains were unpaired. Study-wide findings and caveats: Matching with VDJdb favored anti-spike CD8 responses (missing private and CD4 specificities).

The germline V gene encodes CDR1 KGHSH and CDR2 LQKENI. The CDR3 is made up of 16 amino acids. V lost 5 bases and J lost 3; bases outside the gene matches: 8. This clonotype was detected a few times. Its antigen is as yet unknown. Individual cDNA molecules received unique molecular identifiers. One entry per CDR3 protein, called by TCRdb with MiXCR from the 5' RACE reads. Of under 85,000 distinct CDR3 sequences in the sample, about 13% are singletons; the top ten hold less than 1.5%. The sequenced sample was whole blood. The sequence was obtained from an adult who was a healthcare worker with PCR-confirmed SARS-CoV-2 infection or an uninfected control (not recorded which). The chain uses TRBV18 and TRBJ1-5, with TRBD1 matching 9 bases. CDR3 sequence (DNA): TGTGCCAGCTCATCGGGGACAGGGACCTTCAATCAGCCCCAGCATTTT. Amino acids: CASSSGTGTFNQPQHF.